The 15 T cell receptor beta chains presented below share a single source sample, sequenced in a study of T cells in Graves' hyperthyroidism and ophthalmopathy (dated by TCRdb to 2018 to 2020). Receptor amplification or capture employed multiplex PCR. Sequencing took place on an Illumina HiSeq 2000. Amplification of TCR beta CDR3 regions was carried out from RNA transcripts. A first-round RT-PCR of the TCR CDR3 used the HTBI primer set with the Qiagen OneStep RT-PCR kit. The raw public data were reprocessed by TCRdb itself: fastp quality trimming at Q25, MiXCR clonotype calling, in-frame beta chains only. Each CDR3 protein gets just one entry, which takes the most common genes and DNA from the rows behind it. Here the sample has about 340,000 distinct CDR3 sequences; around 23% occur a single time. The biggest ten clones account for around 45% of the sample. Sample: blood. These receptors all stem from a woman in her fifties or sixties with Graves' hyperthyroidism.

At least ten counts were recorded for this clonotype. J is TRBJ2-1 and V is TRBV20-1, with D possibly matching TRBD1 (6 bases). Germline V lookup: CDR1 DFQATT, CDR2 SNEGSKA (reference sequence). V lost 3 bases to trimming and J lost 2 bases, with 14 bases between them. This CDR3 has 15 residues. The CDR3 is CSASYSTGPYNEQFF. Here the CDR3 DNA reads TGCAGTGCTAGCTACTCAACAGGGCCCTACAATGAGCAGTTCTTC.

This clonotype was detected ten times or more. The rearrangement links TRBV28 to TRBJ2-3, with 7 bases fitting TRBD2. In germline, CDR1 is MDHEN, CDR2 SYDVKM. The V gene end was trimmed by 3 bases and the J gene end by 2 bases; junction bases not matched to a gene: 5. The CDR3 is 15 amino acids. CDR3: CASSLYLADTDTQYF. CDR3 DNA: TGTGCCAGCAGTTTGTACCTAGCGGACACAGATACGCAGTATTTT.

This clonotype was seen just once. V is TRBV14 and J is TRBJ2-7; a possible D gene is TRBD2 (7 bases). CDR3 size: 15 residues. Looked up from germline, CDR1 is SGHDN and CDR2 is FVKESK. Trimming cost V 6 bases and J 1 base, with 16 bases left between them. The chain's CDR3 is CASRPTGGRSYEQYF. For the CDR3, the DNA is TGTGCCAGCAGACCGACGGGGGGCAGATCCTACGAGCAGTACTTC.

The CDR3 spells CASSHSRTGTSTDTQYF. Written as DNA, the CDR3 is TGTGCCAGCAGTCATAGCAGGACAGGGACTAGCACAGATACGCAGTATTTT. The chain has TRBV9 and TRBJ2-3, with TRBD1 identical over 8 bases. The length of the CDR3 is 17 residues. Germline V gives CDR1 SGDLS, CDR2 YYNGEE. J gave up 0 bases and V 5 bases, and 11 bases lay outside the gene matches. Supplemented by reference TRBV9 and TRBJ2-3, the full variable domain reads DSGVTQTPKHLITATGQRVTLRCSPRSGDLSVYWYQQSLDQGLQFLIQYYNGEERAKGNILERFSAQQFPDLHSELNLSSLELGDSALYFCASSHSRTGTSTDTQYFGPGTRLTVL.

The chain recombines TRBV13 with TRBJ2-7; D assignment may be TRBD1 or TRBD2 (5 bases each). Trimming took off 5 bases at V and 0 bases at J, with 14 bases between the two ends. Germline values: CDR1 PRHDT, CDR2 FYEKMQ (reference sequence). The CDR3 covers 15 residues. The CDR3 reads CASSETGPSSYEQYF. The CDR3 coding sequence is TGTGCCAGCAGCGAGACGGGGCCGAGCTCCTACGAGCAGTACTTC.

This clonotype was observed many times. The V and J genes are TRBV30 and TRBJ2-3, with TRBD2 identical over 7 bases. Per germline, CDR1 GTSNPN and CDR2 SVGIG (reference sequence). The CDR3 extends over 16 amino acids. V was clipped by 6 bases and J by 0 bases; unmatched bases: 12. The CDR3 protein is CACKSILAESTDTQYF. The CDR3 bases are TGTGCCTGTAAGTCGATTCTAGCGGAGAGCACAGATACGCAGTATTTT.

This clonotype was counted many times. CDR3 nucleotides: TGCAGCCCCCCGTCAGGGGCGAACACTGAAGCTTTCTTT. Encoded protein: CSPPSGANTEAFF. The chain combines TRBV20-1 with TRBJ1-1, with D tentatively TRBD1 (6 bases). The CDR3 covers 13 residues. CDR1 is DFQATT, CDR2 SNEGSKA, per germline (reference sequence).

This chain links TRBV20-1 with TRBJ1-2; 9 nucleotides match TRBD1. The length of the CDR3 is 17 residues. Losses at the gene ends were 0 bases for V and 2 bases for J; bases not matched to a gene: 10. Germline assignment: CDR1 DFQATT and CDR2 SNEGSKA (reference sequence). The CDR3 is CSARDRGTGWGNYGYTF. CDR3 coding DNA: TGCAGTGCTAGAGATAGGGGGACAGGGTGGGGCAACTATGGCTACACCTTC.

This clonotype has ten or more counts. The chain uses TRBV5-5 and TRBJ1-6; 7 nucleotides match TRBD1. Losses at the gene ends were 3 bases for V and 10 bases for J; bases not matched to a gene: 7. This CDR3 comprises 14 residues. CDR1 is SGHKS, CDR2 YYEKEE, per germline (reference sequence). DNA for the CDR3: TGTGCCAGCAGCTCCGGGACAGCTGGATCACCCCTCCACTTT. It translates to CASSSGTAGSPLHF.

This clonotype was recorded a few times. The chain recombines TRBV10-3 with TRBJ1-5; D unclear. CDR3 length: 13 amino acids. Germline assignment: CDR1 ENHRY and CDR2 SYGVKD. Trimming took off 0 bases at V and 7 bases at J, with 7 bases between the two ends. The CDR3 coding sequence is TGTGCCATCAGTGAGTCGGTTAACCAGCCCCAGCATTTT. This sequence encodes CAISESVNQPQHF.

Many counts were recorded for this clonotype. This chain joins TRBV12-3 or TRBV12-4 and TRBJ1-3, with D uncertain. The CDR3 totals 11 residues. Trimming cost V 8 bases and J 7 bases, with 9 bases left between them. CDR3 residues: CASGRENTIYF. The CDR3 DNA reads TGTGCCAGCGGACGAGAGAACACCATATATTTT.

This clonotype was recorded at least ten times. CDR3 bases: TGTGCCAGCAGCTTATCTAGCGGGGGGACAGATACGCAGTATTTT. Amino acid sequence: CASSLSSGGTDTQYF. The chain has TRBV7-9 and TRBJ2-3; 11 nucleotides line up with TRBD2. This CDR3 is built from 15 residues. CDR1 is SEHNR and CDR2 is FQNEAQ in the germline V gene (reference sequence). Trimming took 2 bases from V and 3 from J; bases not matched to a gene: 1.

This clonotype was seen repeatedly, ten times or more. The chain combines TRBV20-1 with TRBJ2-5; 7 bases fit TRBD2. After removal of 3 bases from V and 1 base from J, the junction contained 8 bases not matched to a gene. This CDR3 has 15 amino acids. Germline CDR1 DFQATT, CDR2 SNEGSKA (reference sequence). The CDR3 DNA is TGCAGTGCTAGGTCCCAGCGGGAACTCCAAGAGACCCAGTACTTC. It translates to CSARSQRELQETQYF.

This clonotype was seen ten or more times. V usage is TRBV6-1 and J usage is TRBJ1-2; 8 nucleotides match TRBD1. Trimming at V came to 5 bases and at J to 7 bases, leaving 9 bases not matched to a gene. The length of the CDR3 is 14 residues. Germline values: CDR1 MNHNS, CDR2 SASEGT. CDR3 in amino acids: CASSSHDRGSGYTF. The CDR3 DNA follows: TGTGCCAGCAGTTCCCACGACAGGGGCTCTGGCTACACCTTC.

This clonotype appeared many times. The chain combines TRBV6-1 with TRBJ1-5, with D unresolved. Germline V gives CDR1 MNHNS, CDR2 SASEGT. V was clipped by 0 bases and J by 5 bases, with 11 bases between them. The CDR3 runs 15 residues. The CDR3 loop is CASSEAWGGDQPQHF. The CDR3, as DNA: TGTGCCAGCAGTGAAGCGTGGGGAGGAGATCAGCCCCAGCATTTT.